Listed here is a single T cell receptor (beta chain). Under the authors' procedure: Estimation of nucleated cell counts was performed using reference gene primer amplification. Profiling relied on immunoSEQ multiplex PCR, and the TCRdb table lists in-frame clones only, not all of them. V, J and clone size are taken as reported in that table, and D and trimming were inferred from the DNA itself. The sample shows a few hundred thousand clones, approximately 90% of them seen only once. V trimming: 3 bases; J trimming: 7 bases; junction bases outside the gene matches: 12. This CDR3 contains 16 residues. Germline CDR1 and CDR2: SGHTA and FQGNSA. The sample originates from a study of blood T cell repertoires in COVID-19. Patients in Seattle were enrolled during active infection, then followed longitudinally.

The chain links TRBV7-2 to TRBJ2-7; 10 bases agree with TRBD2. This TCR was sampled from a woman aged 45 to 65 with COVID-19, enrolled during active disease. Sequencing used peripheral blood. Written as DNA, the CDR3 is TGTGCCAGCAGCTTTCTCGTCGAGCGGGGGGGCCGTGAGCAGTACTTC. Translating it yields CASSFLVERGGREQYF.